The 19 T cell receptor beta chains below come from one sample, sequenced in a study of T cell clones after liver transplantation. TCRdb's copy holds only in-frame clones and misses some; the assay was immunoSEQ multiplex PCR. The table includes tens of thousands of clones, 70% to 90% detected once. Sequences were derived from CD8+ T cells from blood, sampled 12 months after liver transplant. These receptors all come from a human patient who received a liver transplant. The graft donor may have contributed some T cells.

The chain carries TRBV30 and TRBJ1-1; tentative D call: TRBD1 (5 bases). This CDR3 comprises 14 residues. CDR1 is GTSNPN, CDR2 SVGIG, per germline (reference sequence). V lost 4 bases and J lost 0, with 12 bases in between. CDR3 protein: CAWTSVTVNTEAFF. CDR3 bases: TGTGCCTGGACCTCCGTGACAGTGAACACTGAAGCTTTCTTT.

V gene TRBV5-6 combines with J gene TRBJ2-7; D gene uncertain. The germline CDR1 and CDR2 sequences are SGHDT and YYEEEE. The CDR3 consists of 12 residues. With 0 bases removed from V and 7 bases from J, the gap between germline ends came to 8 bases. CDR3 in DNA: TGTGCCAGCAGCTTGGTGGGTCATGAGCAGTACTTC. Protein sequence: CASSLVGHEQYF. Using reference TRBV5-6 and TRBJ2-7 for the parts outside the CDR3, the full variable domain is DAGVTQSPTHLIKTRGQQVTLRCSPKSGHDTVSWYQQALGQGPQFIFQYYEEEERQRGNFPDRFSGHQFPNYSSELNVNALLLGDSALYLCASSLVGHEQYFGPGTRLTVT.

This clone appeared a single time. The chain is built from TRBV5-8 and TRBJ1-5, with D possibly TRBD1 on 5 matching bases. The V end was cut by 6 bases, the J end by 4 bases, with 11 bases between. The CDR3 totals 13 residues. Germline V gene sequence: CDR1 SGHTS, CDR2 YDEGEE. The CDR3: CASNLGPNQPQHF. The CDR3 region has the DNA TGTGCCAGCAACCTGGGGCCAAATCAGCCCCAGCATTTT.

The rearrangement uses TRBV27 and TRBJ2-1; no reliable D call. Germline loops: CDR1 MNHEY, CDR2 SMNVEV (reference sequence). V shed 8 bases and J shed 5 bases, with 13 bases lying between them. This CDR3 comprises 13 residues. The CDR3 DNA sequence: TGTGCCAGCGAGTCGGACCGACACAATGAGCAGTTCTTC. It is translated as CASESDRHNEQFF.

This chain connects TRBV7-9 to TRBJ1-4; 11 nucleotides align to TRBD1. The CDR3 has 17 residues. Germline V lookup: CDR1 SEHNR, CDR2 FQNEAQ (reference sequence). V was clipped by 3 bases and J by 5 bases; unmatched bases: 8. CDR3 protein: CASSLGKRDRGNEKLFF. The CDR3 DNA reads TGTGCCAGCAGCTTGGGTAAACGGGACAGGGGGAATGAAAAACTGTTTTTT.

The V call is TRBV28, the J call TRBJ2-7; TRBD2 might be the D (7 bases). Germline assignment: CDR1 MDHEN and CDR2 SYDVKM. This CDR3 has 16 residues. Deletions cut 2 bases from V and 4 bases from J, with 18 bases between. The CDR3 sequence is CASSLEGGRRSYEQYF. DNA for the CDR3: TGTGCCAGCAGTTTAGAGGGGGGGCGAAGGTCTTACGAGCAGTACTTC. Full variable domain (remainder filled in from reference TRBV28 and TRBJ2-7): DVKVTQSSRYLVKRTGEKVFLECVQDMDHENMFWYRQDPGLGLRLIYFSYDVKMKEKGDIPEGYSVSREKKERFSLILESASTNQTSMYLCASSLEGGRRSYEQYFGPGTRLTVT.

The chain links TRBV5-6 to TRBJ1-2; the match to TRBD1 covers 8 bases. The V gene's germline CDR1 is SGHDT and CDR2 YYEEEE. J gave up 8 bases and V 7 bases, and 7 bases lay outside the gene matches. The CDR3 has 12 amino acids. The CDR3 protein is CASEWTGTGYTF. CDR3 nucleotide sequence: TGTGCCAGCGAATGGACAGGGACAGGCTACACCTTC.

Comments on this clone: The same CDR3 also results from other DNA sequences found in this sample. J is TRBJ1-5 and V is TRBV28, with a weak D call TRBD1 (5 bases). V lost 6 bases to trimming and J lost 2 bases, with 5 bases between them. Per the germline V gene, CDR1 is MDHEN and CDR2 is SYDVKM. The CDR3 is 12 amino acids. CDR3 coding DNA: TGTGCCAGCAGGGGGGGCAATCAGCCCCAGCATTTT. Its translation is CASRGGNQPQHF.

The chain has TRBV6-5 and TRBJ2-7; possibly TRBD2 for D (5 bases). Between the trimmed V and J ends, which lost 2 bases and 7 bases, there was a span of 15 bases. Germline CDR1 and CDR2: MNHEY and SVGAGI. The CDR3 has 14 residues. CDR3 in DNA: TGTGCCAGCAGTTACGAGGGTAGGGCAACGGAGCAGTACTTC. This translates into CASSYEGRATEQYF.

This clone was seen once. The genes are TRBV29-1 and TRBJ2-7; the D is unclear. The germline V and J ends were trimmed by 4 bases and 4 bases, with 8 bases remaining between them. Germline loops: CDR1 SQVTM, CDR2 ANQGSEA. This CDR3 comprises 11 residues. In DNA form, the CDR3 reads TGCAGCGTTGCGTCAGGTTACGAGCAGTACTTC. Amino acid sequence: CSVASGYEQYF.

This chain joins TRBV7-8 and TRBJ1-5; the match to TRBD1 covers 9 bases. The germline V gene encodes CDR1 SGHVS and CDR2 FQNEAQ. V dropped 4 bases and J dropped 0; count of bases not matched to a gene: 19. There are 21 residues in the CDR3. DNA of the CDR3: TGTGCCAGCAGCTCCTACTGGGGGGGGGACAGGGACCCATATAGCAATCAGCCCCAGCATTTT. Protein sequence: CASSSYWGGDRDPYSNQPQHF.

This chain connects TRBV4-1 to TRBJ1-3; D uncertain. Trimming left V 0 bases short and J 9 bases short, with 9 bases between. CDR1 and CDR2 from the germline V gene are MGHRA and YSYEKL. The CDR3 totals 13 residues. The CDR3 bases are TGCGCCAGCAGCCAAGACCACAGAACCACCATATATTTT. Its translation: CASSQDHRTTIYF.

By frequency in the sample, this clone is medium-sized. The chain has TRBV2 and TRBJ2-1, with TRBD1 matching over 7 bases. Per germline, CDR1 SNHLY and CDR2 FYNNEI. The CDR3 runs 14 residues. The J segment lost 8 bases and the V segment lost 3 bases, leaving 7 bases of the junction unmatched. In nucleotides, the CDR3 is TGTGCCAGCAGTGAGGGCAGGGGGATCGATGAGCAGTTCTTC. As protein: CASSEGRGIDEQFF.

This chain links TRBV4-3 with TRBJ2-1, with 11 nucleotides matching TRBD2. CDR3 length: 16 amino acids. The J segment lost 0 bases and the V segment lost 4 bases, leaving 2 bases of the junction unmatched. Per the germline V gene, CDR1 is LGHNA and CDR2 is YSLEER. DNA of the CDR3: TGCGCCAGCAGCCCTACTAGCGGGAGCTCCTACAATGAGCAGTTCTTC. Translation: CASSPTSGSSYNEQFF.

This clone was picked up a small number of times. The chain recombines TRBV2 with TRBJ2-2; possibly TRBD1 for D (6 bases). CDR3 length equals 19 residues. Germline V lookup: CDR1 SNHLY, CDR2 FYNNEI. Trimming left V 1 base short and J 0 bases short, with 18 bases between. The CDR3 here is CASSEDRVEGDSNTGELFF. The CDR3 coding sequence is TGTGCCAGCAGTGAAGACAGGGTTGAGGGGGATTCGAACACCGGGGAGCTGTTTTTT.

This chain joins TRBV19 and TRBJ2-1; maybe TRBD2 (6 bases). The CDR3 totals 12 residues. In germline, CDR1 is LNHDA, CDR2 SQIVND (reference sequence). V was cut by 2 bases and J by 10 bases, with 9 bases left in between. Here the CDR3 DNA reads TGTGCCAGTAGTATACAGGGAGGAGAGCAGTTCTTC. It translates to CASSIQGGEQFF.

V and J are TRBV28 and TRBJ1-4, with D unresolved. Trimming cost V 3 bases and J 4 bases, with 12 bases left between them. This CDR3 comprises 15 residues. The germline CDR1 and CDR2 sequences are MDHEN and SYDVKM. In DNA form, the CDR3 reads TGTGCCAGCAGTTTCGGAGAAGGTAGTAATGAAAAACTGTTTTTT. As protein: CASSFGEGSNEKLFF. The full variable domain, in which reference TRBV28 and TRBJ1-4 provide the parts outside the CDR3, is DVKVTQSSRYLVKRTGEKVFLECVQDMDHENMFWYRQDPGLGLRLIYFSYDVKMKEKGDIPEGYSVSREKKERFSLILESASTNQTSMYLCASSFGEGSNEKLFFGSGTQLSVL.

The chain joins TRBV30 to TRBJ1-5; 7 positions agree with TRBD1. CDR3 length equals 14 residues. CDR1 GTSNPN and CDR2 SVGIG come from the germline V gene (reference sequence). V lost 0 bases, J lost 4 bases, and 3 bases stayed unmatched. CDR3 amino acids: CAWSVRGGNQPQHF. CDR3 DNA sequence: TGTGCCTGGAGTGTCAGGGGGGGGAATCAGCCCCAGCATTTT.

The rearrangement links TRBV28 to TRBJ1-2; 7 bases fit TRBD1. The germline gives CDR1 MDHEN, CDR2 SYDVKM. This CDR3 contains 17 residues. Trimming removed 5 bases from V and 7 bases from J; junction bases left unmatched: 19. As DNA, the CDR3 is TGTGCCAGCAGTCCCCTACGCGGGGGGGACAGCGGTTTTGGCTACACCTTC. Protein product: CASSPLRGGDSGFGYTF.